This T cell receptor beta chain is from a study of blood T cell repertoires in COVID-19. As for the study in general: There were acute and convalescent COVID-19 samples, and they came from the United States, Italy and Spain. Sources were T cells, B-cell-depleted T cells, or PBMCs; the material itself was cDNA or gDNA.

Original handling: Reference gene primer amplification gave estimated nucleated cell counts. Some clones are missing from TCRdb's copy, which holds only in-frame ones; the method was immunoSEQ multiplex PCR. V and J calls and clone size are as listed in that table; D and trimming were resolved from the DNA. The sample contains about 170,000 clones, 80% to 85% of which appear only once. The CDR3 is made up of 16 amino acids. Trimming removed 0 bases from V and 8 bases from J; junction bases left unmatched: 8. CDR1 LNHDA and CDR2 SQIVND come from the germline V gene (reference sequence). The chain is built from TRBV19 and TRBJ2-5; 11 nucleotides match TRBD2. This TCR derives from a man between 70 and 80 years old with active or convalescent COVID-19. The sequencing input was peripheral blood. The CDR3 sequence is CASSIDPTSGTSTQYF. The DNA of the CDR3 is TGTGCCAGTAGTATAGATCCGACTAGCGGGACCTCCACCCAGTACTTC.